The 24 T cell receptor beta chains listed next were all sequenced from one sample in a study of molecular identifiers for immune sequencing clone quantification (dated 2018 in TCRdb). Receptors were amplified or captured by PCR. The sequencer listed for this sample is Illumina HiSeq 4000. TCRdb passed the public sequencing reads through fastp at Q25 and MiXCR, retaining productive beta sequences. Each entry merges the rows of one CDR3 protein and shows their most common DNA and genes. For this sample there are hundreds of thousands of distinct CDR3 sequences; over 20% appear just once. The top ten clones comprise approximately 0.8% of the sample. Sequences were obtained from naive CD8+ T cells from blood, with Jurkat cell RNA spiked in. The cell subset or site label corresponds to: FACS-sorted CD8+CD4-CCR7+CD45RA+ naive T cells. Receptors originate from a human donor in good health. Some libraries in this study had Jurkat cell RNA spiked in.

The sample holds many counts of this clonotype. V gene TRBV7-9 combines with J gene TRBJ1-1; D perhaps matches TRBD1 (5 bases). This CDR3 comprises 15 residues. Trimming took 2 bases from V and 2 from J, leaving 12 bases between them. The germline V gene has CDR1 SEHNR and CDR2 FQNEAQ (reference sequence). The CDR3 region is CASSLNVGHNTEAFF. CDR3 bases: TGTGCCAGCAGCTTAAATGTGGGGCATAACACTGAAGCTTTCTTT.

The table lists this clonotype with a few counts. This rearrangement joins TRBV19 to TRBJ2-4; 7 bases are a match to TRBD1. The CDR3 spans 21 residues. V lost 9 bases to trimming and J lost 2 bases; unmatched junction nucleotides: 28. The V gene's germline CDR1 is LNHDA and CDR2 SQIVND (reference sequence). The CDR3 DNA reads as TGTGCCAGCACACTTGTCTGGGGCTCCGTCTGGGCAGGGGGTTCCAAAAACATTCAGTACTTC. This sequence encodes CASTLVWGSVWAGGSKNIQYF.

This clonotype was recorded many times. This chain connects TRBV7-9 to TRBJ1-1; 7 nucleotides line up with TRBD1. CDR1 is SEHNR and CDR2 is FQNEAQ in the germline V gene (reference sequence). CDR3 length equals 15 residues. J lost 0 bases, V lost 5 bases, and 6 bases had no gene match. DNA of the CDR3: TGTGCCAGCAGCACCGAACAGGGGCTGAACACTGAAGCTTTCTTT. Amino acids: CASSTEQGLNTEAFF.

This rearrangement joins TRBV29-1 to TRBJ2-2; 8 bases map to TRBD2. CDR1 SQVTM and CDR2 ANQGSEA come from the germline V gene. This CDR3 region has 13 residues. The ends lost 6 bases at V and 6 bases at J; junction bases unmatched: 6. The CDR3 DNA follows: TGCAGCGTCTACGACGGGAGGGCCGGGGAGCTGTTTTTT. Protein product: CSVYDGRAGELFF.

This chain links TRBV27 with TRBJ2-7; 7 positions agree with TRBD2. The CDR3 has 13 residues. Unmatched junction bases numbered 6, after V lost 3 bases and J lost 7 bases. Germline-derived CDR1 and CDR2 are MNHEY and SMNVEV (reference sequence). The DNA of the CDR3 is TGTGCCAGCAGTTTTGCGGGAGCAGGGGAGCAGTACTTC. As protein: CASSFAGAGEQYF.

Many counts were recorded for this clonotype. The chain couples TRBV20-1 to TRBJ1-2, with 7 bases aligning to TRBD1. From germline, CDR1 is DFQATT and CDR2 SNEGSKA (reference sequence). The CDR3 runs 11 residues. With V trimmed by 6 bases and J by 6 bases, 4 bases remained unmatched. CDR3 nucleotide sequence: TGCAGTGCCTTGACAGGGAATGGCTACACCTTC. This codes for CSALTGNGYTF.

This clonotype has a count of ten or more. The chain links TRBV7-9 to TRBJ1-3; D is ambiguous. V was trimmed by 5 bases and J by 4 bases, leaving 18 bases between them. CDR1 is SEHNR and CDR2 is FQNEAQ in the germline V gene (reference sequence). CDR3 length equals 16 residues. The CDR3 region is CASSPESVLVGNTIYF. CDR3 nucleotides: TGTGCCAGCAGCCCCGAATCAGTTTTGGTCGGAAACACCATATATTTT. The whole variable domain, filled in from reference TRBV7-9 and TRBJ1-3, reads DTGVSQNPRHKITKRGQNVTFRCDPISEHNRLYWYRQTLGQGPEFLTYFQNEAQLEKSRLLSDRFSAERPKGSFSTLEIQRTEQGDSAMYLCASSPESVLVGNTIYFGEGSWLTVV.

In its sample, this clonotype was seen a few times. This chain uses TRBV12-3 or TRBV12-4 with TRBJ2-3, with TRBD2 matching over 9 bases. There are 16 residues in the CDR3. J gave up 0 bases and V 6 bases, and 7 bases lay outside the gene matches. CDR3 bases: TGTGCCAGCAGGGAGATAGCGGGGGAGAGCACAGATACGCAGTATTTT. This codes for CASREIAGESTDTQYF.

The V call is TRBV25-1, the J call TRBJ2-1; D unclear. Germline V lookup: CDR1 MGHDK, CDR2 SYGVNS. This CDR3 contains 15 residues. Trimming took off 2 bases at V and 6 bases at J, with 14 bases between the two ends. The CDR3 DNA is TGTGCCAGCAGTGAAAGGGCAGGAACGTTCAATGAGCAGTTCTTC. Its translation is CASSERAGTFNEQFF.

The CDR3 reads CASSYLPGTSGRRRSTGELFF. CDR3 bases: TGTGCCAGCAGTTATTTGCCCGGGACTAGCGGGAGGAGAAGGTCTACCGGGGAGCTGTTTTTT. The V call is TRBV6-2 or TRBV6-3, the J call TRBJ2-2; TRBD2 agrees at 15 bases. CDR3 length equals 21 residues. Germline-derived CDR1 and CDR2 are MNHEY and SVGEGT. With 3 bases clipped from V and 5 bases from J, the junction kept 16 bases outside the gene matches.

To note about this clonotype: A much larger clone differs from this one at a single base, so this may be a read error. The chain uses TRBV21-1 and TRBJ2-5; the DNA was not used to check the table's D call, TRBD1. TRBV21-1 is a documented pseudogene. CDR3 length equals 18 residues. As DNA, the CDR3 is TGTGTCAGCAGCAAAGAAATAGGGGACCTAAAGTACCAAGAGACCCAGTACTTC. Its translation: CVSSKEIGDLKYQETQYF.

This clonotype was seen at least ten times. The chain has TRBV28 and TRBJ2-7; D may match TRBD1 or TRBD2 (5 bases each). Trimming took 2 bases from V and 7 from J, leaving 12 bases between them. From germline, CDR1 is MDHEN and CDR2 SYDVKM. The CDR3 totals 13 residues. CDR3 protein: CASSLQGREEQYF. CDR3 DNA sequence: TGTGCCAGCAGTTTACAGGGACGGGAAGAGCAGTACTTC.

The genes are TRBV27 and TRBJ1-1; unclear D gene. Trimming removed 0 bases at V and 6 bases at J, with 8 bases between. The CDR3 consists of 13 residues. Germline CDR1 reads MNHEY; CDR2 reads SMNVEV (reference sequence). The CDR3 sequence is CASSLSRYAEAFF. CDR3 bases: TGTGCCAGCAGTTTATCCCGCTACGCTGAAGCTTTCTTT.

Ten or more counts support this clonotype. The rearrangement uses TRBV29-1 and TRBJ2-5, with D uncertain. Germline-derived CDR1 and CDR2 are SQVTM and ANQGSEA. V was clipped by 0 bases and J by 2 bases, with 7 bases between them. The CDR3 consists of 13 residues. The CDR3 bases are TGCAGCGTTGAAGAGTCCAGACAAGAGACCCAGTACTTC. Translating gives CSVEESRQETQYF.

Concerning this clonotype: One junction end does not reproduce the germline sequence, and a read error may be involved. The V and J genes are TRBV19 and TRBJ1-5; TRBD1 matches 8 bases. This CDR3 contains 16 residues. CDR1 is LNHDA, CDR2 SQIVND, per germline (reference sequence). CDR3: CASSISGGRSNQPPHF. In nucleotides, the CDR3 is TGTGCCAGTAGTATCTCAGGGGGCAGGAGCAATCAGCCCCCGCATTTT.

The J gene is TRBJ2-1, the V gene TRBV28; 9 positions match TRBD2. The V and J ends lost 6 bases and 6 bases, in that order; junction bases with no gene match: 9. CDR3 size: 15 residues. Germline values: CDR1 MDHEN, CDR2 SYDVKM. The chain's CDR3 is CASSAGTSSPNEQFF. In nucleotides, the CDR3 is TGTGCCAGCAGCGCCGGGACTAGCAGTCCCAATGAGCAGTTCTTC.

This clonotype was detected many times. The chain joins TRBV11-2 to TRBJ1-1, with D unresolved. V was shortened by 2 bases and J by 4 bases, with 11 bases between the two germline ends. CDR3 length: 14 residues. Germline V gives CDR1 SGHAT, CDR2 FQNNGV. The CDR3 coding sequence is TGTGCCAGCAGCTTAATTGGAATGGCCACTGAAGCTTTCTTT. Its protein product is CASSLIGMATEAFF.

This clonotype was detected once. Being one base from a much bigger clone, this may be a read error. The CDR3 loop reads CASSPGQGAGETQYF. The CDR3 region has the DNA TGCGCCAGCAGCCCGGGACAGGGGGCGGGGGAGACCCAGTACTTC. The rearrangement uses TRBV5-1 and TRBJ2-5, with TRBD1 matching 12 bases. The CDR3 consists of 15 residues. Germline trimming cut 4 bases from V and 5 bases from J; bases unmatched to any gene: 6. Germline CDR1 is SGHRS and CDR2 is YFSETQ. Together with reference TRBV5-1 and TRBJ2-5, the CDR3 gives the full variable domain: KAGVTQTPRYLIKTRGQQVTLSCSPISGHRSVSWYQQTPGQGLQFLFEYFSETQRNKGNFPGRFSGRQFSNSRSEMNVSTLELGDSALYLCASSPGQGAGETQYFGPGTRLLVL.

V gene TRBV4-3 combines with J gene TRBJ2-4; the D call may be TRBD1 or TRBD2 (5 bases each). The CDR3 contains 18 residues. Trimming pared 0 bases from V and 2 bases from J, leaving 17 bases between. The V gene's germline CDR1 is LGHNA and CDR2 YSLEER. CDR3 nucleotide sequence: TGCGCCAGCAGCCAAGAACCCCTTCTGGGGGTCACCAAAAACATTCAGTACTTC. Translation: CASSQEPLLGVTKNIQYF.

This clonotype appeared many times. The V call is TRBV7-9, the J call TRBJ2-1, with 7 bases lining up with TRBD1. Trimming cost V 5 bases and J 0 bases; bases outside gene matches: 7. The CDR3 covers 16 residues. The germline gives CDR1 SEHNR, CDR2 FQNEAQ (reference sequence). In nucleotides, the CDR3 is TGTGCCAGCAGCCCCCCGACAGGGCACTCCTACAATGAGCAGTTCTTC. Translation gives CASSPPTGHSYNEQFF.

As concerns this clonotype: A much larger clone sits a single nucleotide away, making a read error possible. The rearrangement joins TRBV7-9 to TRBJ2-7, with 7 bases aligning to TRBD2. Germline loops: CDR1 SEHNR, CDR2 FQNEAQ (reference sequence). The length of the CDR3 is 15 residues. This chain's CDR3 is CAGSSDVGGGYEQYF. CDR3 coding DNA: TGTGCCGGCAGCTCGGACGTGGGCGGGGGCTACGAGCAGTACTTC.

This clonotype was seen many times. The genes are TRBV19 and TRBJ2-6, with D possibly matching TRBD2 (5 bases). The CDR3 has 14 residues. Germline loops: CDR1 LNHDA, CDR2 SQIVND (reference sequence). V dropped 9 bases and J dropped 2 bases, with 11 bases sitting between them. CDR3 DNA: TGTGCCAGCCTCGACTATACTGGGGCCAACGTCCTGACTTTC. Translating gives CASLDYTGANVLTF. The variable domain in full, with the rest retrieved from reference TRBV19 and TRBJ2-6, is DGGITQSPKYLFRKEGQNVTLSCEQNLNHDAMYWYRQDPGQGLRLIYYSQIVNDFQKGDIAEGYSVSREKKESFPLTVTSAQKNPTAFYLCASLDYTGANVLTFGAGSRLTVL.

This clonotype was detected ten times or more. The rearrangement uses TRBV9 and TRBJ2-2; 9 bases agree with TRBD2. This CDR3 spans 13 amino acids. Losses at the gene ends were 7 bases for V and 7 bases for J; bases not matched to a gene: 5. CDR1 is SGDLS and CDR2 is YYNGEE in the germline V gene. The CDR3 nucleotides read TGTGCCAGCGGAGCGGGAGGAGGCGGGGAGCTGTTTTTT. Amino acid sequence: CASGAGGGGELFF. Full variable domain (outside the CDR3, taken from reference TRBV9 and TRBJ2-2): DSGVTQTPKHLITATGQRVTLRCSPRSGDLSVYWYQQSLDQGLQFLIQYYNGEERAKGNILERFSAQQFPDLHSELNLSSLELGDSALYFCASGAGGGGELFFGEGSRLTVL.

This clonotype was recorded many times. The chain employs TRBV6-5 and TRBJ2-7, with 7 positions matching TRBD1. With 4 bases clipped from V and 2 bases from J, the junction kept 5 bases outside the gene matches. This CDR3 is built from 14 residues. Germline CDR1 and CDR2: MNHEY and SVGAGI. The CDR3 region has the DNA TGTGCCAGCAGTTTGACAGGGTACACCTACGAGCAGTACTTC. This gives the protein CASSLTGYTYEQYF.